The rows below give T cell receptor beta chains drawn from one sample of a study of cytomegalovirus exposure and HLA in healthy donors. Some clones are missing from TCRdb's copy, which holds only in-frame ones; the method was immunoSEQ multiplex PCR. The data show about 160,000 clones, roughly 83% seen once. The sequenced sample was PBMCs. The receptors derive from a boy aged 2 to 10 in good health and CMV-seronegative. CDR3s include the opening cysteine and the closing phenylalanine or tryptophan. Fields, in order: V gene, CDR3 protein.

TRBV27 | CASSNLGLAEPKGSYNEQFF
TRBV11-2 | CASSLDPGVEAFF
TRBV6-6 | CASSSTDRDGYTF
TRBV5-4 | CASSTGWLRSGGANVLTF
TRBV19 | CASSIGPGSNYGYTF
TRBV6-5 | CASSYSPGVTYEQYF
TRBV5-1 | CASSLNAGANQPQHF
TRBV29-1 | CSVEGLGDEQFF
TRBV6-5 | CASTYVLQGRQFF
TRBV9 | CASSVGVTGLGNTIYF
TRBV19 | CASSTTGVDTGELFF
TRBV7-9 | CASKGQGNQETQYF
TRBV2 | CAGGTASSGANVLTF
TRBV19 | CASSFPPGTGTDTQYF
TRBV6-5 | CASSLTGGARDGYTF
TRBV6-5 | CASSYAQGTDTQYF
TRBV10-3 | CAISGRENTEAFF
TRBV9 | CASSVEAVNTEAFF